Presented here are 27 T cell receptor beta chains from one specimen sequenced in a study of shared clonotypes between healthy human individuals. The method was immunoSEQ multiplex PCR; TCRdb's version includes in-frame clones alone and lacks a portion of them. Altogether under 750,000 clones are present, 55% to 75% being singletons, with the ten largest covering about 1.8%. The sequencing sample was made of memory CD4+ T cells sorted from blood. Subset indicated: CD45RA-negative fraction. Receptors were obtained from a woman aged 25 to 39 in good health.

This clone appeared once. The chain has TRBV27 and TRBJ1-1; possibly TRBD1 for D (6 bases). The V end was cut by 10 bases, the J end by 3 bases, with 12 bases between. The germline gives CDR1 MNHEY, CDR2 SMNVEV (reference sequence). There are 12 residues in the CDR3. The CDR3 spells CATPDRHTEAFF. For the CDR3, the DNA is TGTGCCACTCCAGACAGGCACACTGAAGCTTTCTTT.

The J gene is TRBJ1-3, the V gene TRBV13; D uncertain. CDR3 size: 14 residues. Looked up from germline, CDR1 is PRHDT and CDR2 is FYEKMQ (reference sequence). V was pared by 0 bases and J by 4 bases, with 7 bases between. CDR3 protein: CASSLGPAGNTIYF. The CDR3 coding sequence is TGTGCCAGCAGCTTAGGTCCGGCGGGAAACACCATATATTTT. The full variable domain, completed using reference TRBV13 and TRBJ1-3, is AAGVIQSPRHLIKEKRETATLKCYPIPRHDTVYWYQQGPGQDPQFLISFYEKMQSDKGSIPDRFSAQQFSDYHSELNMSSLELGDSALYFCASSLGPAGNTIYFGEGSWLTVV.

This clone has more than one count but fewer than ten. The chain carries TRBV9 and TRBJ2-2; 7 positions match TRBD2. The CDR3 has 15 amino acids. Germline V gene data show CDR1 as SGDLS and CDR2 as YYNGEE. V shed 2 bases and J 7 bases; nucleotides not matched to a gene: 8. The CDR3 spells CASSVTSENLGELFF. CDR3 bases: TGTGCCAGCAGCGTCACTAGCGAGAATCTCGGGGAGCTGTTTTTT.

The J gene is TRBJ2-7, the V gene TRBV7-3; D is unclear. Germline-derived CDR1 and CDR2 are SGHTA and FQGTGA. V was pared by 1 base and J by 4 bases, with 11 bases between. The CDR3 runs 14 residues. CDR3 loop: CASSLKAQKYEQYF. CDR3 DNA sequence: TGTGCCAGCAGCTTAAAGGCCCAAAAATACGAGCAGTACTTC.

The J gene is TRBJ1-5, the V gene TRBV4-1; 10 positions match TRBD1. Trimming at V came to 0 bases and at J to 5 bases, leaving 4 bases not matched to a gene. Germline CDR1 and CDR2: MGHRA and YSYEKL. The CDR3 loop spans 16 amino acids. DNA for the CDR3: TGCGCCAGCAGCCAAGAGGGACAGGGGTTGCATCAGCCCCAGCATTTT. It specifies CASSQEGQGLHQPQHF.

This clone was counted a few times. The rearrangement links TRBV5-4 to TRBJ2-5; D is ambiguous. Between the trimmed V and J ends, which lost 5 bases and 2 bases, there was a span of 10 bases. CDR1 SGHNT and CDR2 YYREEE come from the germline V gene (reference sequence). The CDR3 runs 13 residues. The CDR3 region is CASRNGVQETQYF. CDR3 bases: TGTGCCAGCAGAAATGGGGTGCAAGAGACCCAGTACTTC.

The rearrangement links TRBV14 to TRBJ2-1; D gene unclear. V gave up 4 bases and J gave up 9 bases, with 13 bases separating them. CDR1 is SGHDN, CDR2 FVKESK, per germline. This CDR3 comprises 13 residues. In nucleotides, the CDR3 is TGTGCCAGCAGCCCCCTTCGTGTGAGTGAGCAGTTCTTC. Translation gives CASSPLRVSEQFF.

The rearrangement uses TRBV28 and TRBJ1-5; 8 nucleotides line up with TRBD1. CDR3 length: 17 residues. Trimming cost V 6 bases and J 2 bases; bases outside gene matches: 12. Germline loops: CDR1 MDHEN, CDR2 SYDVKM. This CDR3 reads CASRERDRSYRNQPQHF. The CDR3 DNA reads as TGTGCCAGCAGAGAACGGGACAGGTCATATCGCAATCAGCCCCAGCATTTT.

The genes are TRBV19 and TRBJ1-4; no definite D call. CDR1 and CDR2 (germline): LNHDA, SQIVND (reference sequence). This CDR3 comprises 16 residues. V was shortened by 6 bases and J by 5 bases, with 19 bases between the two germline ends. CDR3 residues: CASRPAKDLINEKLFF. CDR3 DNA sequence: TGTGCCAGTAGACCGGCCAAAGACCTTATCAATGAAAAACTGTTTTTT.

This rearrangement joins TRBV28 to TRBJ1-2, with 7 nucleotides matching TRBD1. The germline V gene has CDR1 MDHEN and CDR2 SYDVKM. This CDR3 spans 18 amino acids. J was trimmed by 4 bases and V by 3 bases; bases with no gene match: 17. CDR3 DNA sequence: TGTGCCAGCAGTTTTATGAGGATGGGGCCAGGGGGTACCTATGGCTACACCTTC. It codes for CASSFMRMGPGGTYGYTF.

The chain is built from TRBV19 and TRBJ1-2; D is perhaps TRBD1 (6 bases). This CDR3 has 15 residues. Germline lookup yields CDR1 LNHDA and CDR2 SQIVND (reference sequence). V lost 6 bases, J lost 8 bases, and 22 bases lay in between. The CDR3 bases are TGTGCCAGTAGGTTATCTCCCAGGGGTGTAAGCGGCTACACCTTC. This encodes CASRLSPRGVSGYTF.

Worth noting for this clone: Other DNA sequences within the sample encode an identical CDR3. This chain uses TRBV7-2 with TRBJ2-7; D not certain. Trimming took 4 bases from V and 0 from J, leaving 10 bases between them. The CDR3 length is 14 residues. CDR1 and CDR2 (germline): SGHTA, FQGNSA. DNA for the CDR3: TGTGCCAGCAGCTCGCAGCGCGACTCCTACGAGCAGTACTTC. This translates into CASSSQRDSYEQYF.

There are many counts of this clone. The chain has TRBV20-1 and TRBJ2-5; D is undetermined. Trimming left V 5 bases short and J 5 bases short, with 9 bases between. This CDR3 has 11 amino acids. Germline values: CDR1 DFQATT, CDR2 SNEGSKA (reference sequence). CDR3 DNA sequence: TGCAGTGCTGGGGATGCGGAGACCCAGTACTTC. It codes for CSAGDAETQYF.

This clone appeared many times. The J gene is TRBJ1-1, the V gene TRBV2; the match to TRBD1 covers 7 bases. Germline CDR1 is SNHLY and CDR2 is FYNNEI. This CDR3 has 14 amino acids. Unmatched junction bases numbered 10, after V lost 10 bases and J lost 2 bases. CDR3 sequence (DNA): TGTGCCACCAGGGGAGGGGGCAGAAACACTGAAGCTTTCTTT. As protein: CATRGGGRNTEAFF.

The J gene is TRBJ2-7, the V gene TRBV5-1, with D possibly being TRBD2 (6 bases). There are 13 residues in the CDR3. Trimming pared 0 bases from V and 6 bases from J, leaving 10 bases between. Germline V gene lookup returns CDR1 SGHRS and CDR2 YFSETQ. The CDR3 DNA reads TGCGCCAGCAGCTTGGTATCGGGGGTCGAGCAGTACTTC. Protein: CASSLVSGVEQYF. The full variable domain, its missing parts supplied by reference TRBV5-1 and TRBJ2-7, is KAGVTQTPRYLIKTRGQQVTLSCSPISGHRSVSWYQQTPGQGLQFLFEYFSETQRNKGNFPGRFSGRQFSNSRSEMNVSTLELGDSALYLCASSLVSGVEQYFGPGTRLTVT.

This chain uses TRBV30 with TRBJ2-3, with 10 bases matching TRBD2. CDR1 is GTSNPN, CDR2 SVGIG, per germline (reference sequence). CDR3 size: 15 residues. The junction had 5 bases not matched to a gene; V was cut back by 3 bases and J by 2 bases. The CDR3 is CAWSRTSGVTDTQYF. The DNA for the CDR3 is TGTGCCTGGAGCAGGACTAGCGGCGTCACAGATACGCAGTATTTT.

This clone has a single count. This chain joins TRBV28 and TRBJ2-1; a weak D match, TRBD2 (6 bases). Germline V CDR1 and CDR2: MDHEN, SYDVKM. V was shortened by 6 bases and J by 9 bases, with 18 bases between the two germline ends. The CDR3 is made up of 14 amino acids. CDR3 bases: TGTGCCAGCAGGAGGGACTTATCTACTGGTGAGCAGTTCTTC. It translates to CASRRDLSTGEQFF.

The rearrangement joins TRBV7-2 to TRBJ2-1; a weak D match, TRBD2 (6 bases). V was trimmed by 5 bases and J by 3 bases, leaving 14 bases between them. Per germline, CDR1 SGHTA and CDR2 FQGNSA. This CDR3 contains 15 residues. CDR3 DNA: TGTGCCAGCAGCACCTTAGCGGTAGTCTACAATGAGCAGTTCTTC. Protein sequence: CASSTLAVVYNEQFF.

In its sample, this clone was seen many times. V and J are TRBV27 and TRBJ2-2, with D maybe TRBD2 (5 bases). The CDR3 loop spans 15 amino acids. V was shortened by 7 bases and J by 8 bases, with 20 bases between the two germline ends. Germline V gene data show CDR1 as MNHEY and CDR2 as SMNVEV (reference sequence). The CDR3 DNA reads TGTGCCAGCACTCCGAGGGCCTCTCTCGGAGGGGAGCTGTTTTTT. Translating it yields CASTPRASLGGELFF.

The chain joins TRBV6-5 to TRBJ2-3; D is undetermined. Germline CDR1 is MNHEY and CDR2 is SVGAGI. CDR3 length equals 13 residues. V lost 8 bases to trimming and J lost 4 bases, with 13 bases between them. The CDR3, as DNA: TGTGCCAGCCGCCTCCAGGCGTCAGATACGCAGTATTTT. As protein: CASRLQASDTQYF.

Ten or more counts support this clone. The CDR3 coding sequence is TGTGCCAGCAGCTTAGAAAGCCCCGGCTATAGCAATCAGCCCCAGCATTTT. Protein: CASSLESPGYSNQPQHF. The V gene is TRBV7-8, the J gene TRBJ1-5; D unclear. From germline, CDR1 is SGHVS and CDR2 FQNEAQ. The CDR3 extends over 17 amino acids. The V end lost 1 base, the J end lost 0 bases, and 13 bases lay between the germline ends.

This rearrangement joins TRBV5-1 to TRBJ2-3, with TRBD1 as a possible D gene (5 bases). CDR3 length: 15 amino acids. With 4 bases removed from V and 2 bases from J, the gap between germline ends came to 14 bases. In germline, CDR1 is SGHRS, CDR2 YFSETQ. The CDR3 reads CASSPRTSPTDTQYF. The CDR3 nucleotides read TGCGCCAGCAGCCCCCGGACAAGTCCCACAGATACGCAGTATTTT.

Comments on this clone: Distinct nucleotide sequences in the sample also encode this CDR3. The rearrangement links TRBV28 to TRBJ1-2; TRBD1 matches 9 bases. V was clipped by 6 bases and J by 3 bases; unmatched bases: 5. Germline values: CDR1 MDHEN, CDR2 SYDVKM. The CDR3 spans 14 residues. This CDR3 is CASRETGGDYGYTF. In DNA form, the CDR3 reads TGTGCCAGCAGGGAAACAGGGGGCGACTATGGCTACACCTTC.

This clone was recorded many times. The same CDR3 can be traced to other DNA sequences in this sample. This rearrangement joins TRBV4-1 to TRBJ1-5; no clear D gene. The V gene lost 0 bases and the J gene lost 1 base, with 4 bases spanning the gap. The CDR3 length is 14 residues. The germline V gene has CDR1 MGHRA and CDR2 YSYEKL. For the CDR3, the DNA is TGCGCCAGCAGCCAAGATCAGAGCAATCAGCCCCAGCATTTT. The encoded protein is CASSQDQSNQPQHF.

The V gene is TRBV7-8, the J gene TRBJ1-5; D unclear. The CDR3 has 13 amino acids. Germline V lookup: CDR1 SGHVS, CDR2 FQNEAQ. Trimming left V 0 bases short and J 7 bases short, with 7 bases between. The CDR3 here is CASSLAQSQPQHF. The CDR3 DNA reads TGTGCCAGCAGCTTAGCCCAGTCCCAGCCCCAGCATTTT.

The rearrangement links TRBV6-5 to TRBJ1-1, with D unresolved. Trimming took off 7 bases at V and 3 bases at J, with 15 bases between the two ends. Germline CDR1 and CDR2: MNHEY and SVGAGI. CDR3 size: 14 residues. CDR3 nucleotide sequence: TGTGCCAGCAAACCGGGCCAGGCACACACTGAAGCTTTCTTT. This codes for CASKPGQAHTEAFF.

J is TRBJ2-5 and V is TRBV11-3, with 11 bases identical to TRBD2. In germline, CDR1 is SGHNT, CDR2 YENEEA. Losses at the gene ends were 5 bases for V and 3 bases for J; bases not matched to a gene: 5. CDR3 length: 15 residues. CDR3 region: CASSPGTSGEETQYF. The CDR3 coding sequence is TGTGCCAGCAGCCCCGGGACTAGCGGAGAAGAGACCCAGTACTTC.